The 12 T cell receptor beta chains below come from one sample, sequenced in a study of T cells after yellow fever vaccination. From the 5' RACE reads, TCRdb called clonotypes with MiXCR, one entry per CDR3 protein. This table has hundreds of thousands of distinct CDR3 sequences, 3% to 4.5% appearing once. The material sequenced was PBMCs, taken on the day of the yellow fever booster vaccination. These receptors were taken from a man between 18 and 29 years old who received the YFV17D yellow fever vaccine.

This chain connects TRBV28 to TRBJ1-4; maybe TRBD1 (6 bases). Trimming shortened V by 3 bases and J by 2 bases, and 16 bases separated the two germline ends. The CDR3 is 17 residues long. CDR1 and CDR2 (germline): MDHEN, SYDVKM. The CDR3 nucleotides are TGTGCCAGCAGTTTCCCCGGACTTAGGGGGACTAATGAAAAACTGTTTTTT. Protein: CASSFPGLRGTNEKLFF.

At least ten counts were recorded for this clonotype. The chain joins TRBV20-1 to TRBJ1-1; D is uncertain. This CDR3 spans 15 amino acids. Germline V gene data show CDR1 as DFQATT and CDR2 as SNEGSKA (reference sequence). The germline V and J ends were trimmed by 4 bases and 3 bases, with 18 bases remaining between them. This chain's CDR3 is CSANSPFEGYTEAFF. CDR3 coding DNA: TGCAGTGCTAACAGTCCGTTTGAGGGCTACACTGAAGCTTTCTTT.

This clonotype was counted ten times or more. The chain uses TRBV7-9 and TRBJ2-5, with a weak D call TRBD1 (6 bases). CDR1 is SEHNR, CDR2 FQNEAQ, per germline (reference sequence). Deletions cut 1 base from V and 2 bases from J, with 20 bases between. This CDR3 spans 18 amino acids. In nucleotides, the CDR3 is TGTGCCAGCAGCTTAGGGGCCCGCACAGGGAGATATCAAGAGACCCAGTACTTC. Its translation is CASSLGARTGRYQETQYF.

This clonotype was found a few times. The gene calls are TRBV12-3 or TRBV12-4 and TRBJ1-1; 7 nucleotides align to TRBD1. This CDR3 comprises 14 residues. Trimming cost V 7 bases and J 1 base; bases outside gene matches: 6. CDR3 nucleotide sequence: TGTGCCAGCATCTCCCGACAGGGGAACACTGAAGCTTTCTTT. It encodes CASISRQGNTEAFF.

This clonotype was seen more than once but under ten times. The CDR3 is CATSGLAGETQYF. CDR3 in DNA: TGTGCCACCAGTGGTTTAGCGGGGGAGACCCAGTACTTC. This chain connects TRBV24-1 to TRBJ2-5; TRBD2 agrees at 8 bases. Per the germline V gene, CDR1 is KGHDR and CDR2 is SFDVKD. The J segment lost 5 bases and the V segment lost 5 bases, leaving 3 bases of the junction unmatched. The CDR3 totals 13 residues.

This clonotype appeared many times. The genes are TRBV14 and TRBJ1-1; D gene ambiguous. The V gene's germline CDR1 is SGHDN and CDR2 FVKESK. The CDR3 covers 13 residues. V lost 0 bases and J lost 10, with 12 bases in between. CDR3 DNA: TGTGCCAGCAGCCAAGAGAAGGTCAGAGGAGCTTTCTTT. It yields the protein CASSQEKVRGAFF.

This clonotype appeared a few times. This chain links TRBV5-1 with TRBJ1-1, with a tentative D call TRBD1 (6 bases). Trimming took 3 bases from V and 4 from J, leaving 16 bases between them. This CDR3 spans 15 amino acids. Germline V lookup: CDR1 SGHRS, CDR2 YFSETQ. The CDR3 protein is CASSWGTTGSTEAFF. In nucleotides, the CDR3 is TGCGCCAGCAGCTGGGGGACTACAGGGTCCACTGAAGCTTTCTTT.

A few counts support this clonotype. This rearrangement joins TRBV11-2 to TRBJ2-2; possibly TRBD1 for D (5 bases). Germline V gives CDR1 SGHAT, CDR2 FQNNGV. The V and J ends lost 2 bases and 1 base respectively, with 11 bases between them. This CDR3 comprises 16 residues. CDR3 region: CASSLIQGLNTGELFF. In nucleotides, the CDR3 is TGTGCCAGCAGCTTAATCCAGGGCCTGAACACCGGGGAGCTGTTTTTT.

In its sample, this clonotype was seen many times. The rearrangement links TRBV7-2 to TRBJ2-3, with 7 bases fitting TRBD2. This CDR3 is 13 amino acids long. In germline, CDR1 is SGHTA, CDR2 FQGNSA. Losses at the gene ends were 10 bases for V and 6 bases for J; bases not matched to a gene: 10. The CDR3 region has the DNA TGTGCCACCCCCGGGAGGACTCGGGATACGCAGTATTTT. This translates into CATPGRTRDTQYF.

The gene calls are TRBV12-3 or TRBV12-4 and TRBJ1-3, with D maybe TRBD1 (6 bases). This CDR3 spans 14 amino acids. The V end was cut by 4 bases, the J end by 6 bases, with 13 bases between. In DNA, the CDR3 is TGTGCCAGCAGTTACTTAGCAGGGGAAAACACCATATATTTT. It specifies CASSYLAGENTIYF.

There are many counts of this clonotype. This chain links TRBV2 with TRBJ1-5; no clear D gene. The CDR3 is made up of 13 amino acids. V was clipped by 2 bases and J by 7 bases, with 9 bases between them. The germline V gene has CDR1 SNHLY and CDR2 FYNNEI. DNA of the CDR3: TGTGCCAGCAGTGAATCTACGGTGCAGCCCCAGCATTTT. Amino acid sequence: CASSESTVQPQHF.

This clonotype was recorded a few times. The J gene is TRBJ1-2, the V gene TRBV27; a weak D match, TRBD1 (6 bases). V gave up 8 bases and J gave up 6 bases, with 25 bases separating them. There are 16 residues in the CDR3. Germline V lookup: CDR1 MNHEY, CDR2 SMNVEV (reference sequence). CDR3 DNA: TGTGCCAGCCGGCCGGCCCGGGACAACCTCCCAGATGGCTACACCTTC. It encodes CASRPARDNLPDGYTF.